This note documents a single TCR beta chain sequence. Its antigen is as yet unknown. Germline assignment: CDR1 LNHDA and CDR2 SQIVND (reference sequence). CDR3 length: 14 residues. V lost 5 bases and J lost 4; bases outside the gene matches: 6. The donors belonged to the approximately 120-subject validation cohort, separate from the roughly 700-subject first cohort. The data derive from a study of cytomegalovirus exposure and HLA in healthy donors. Findings of the study overall: One later analysis, an examination of the 100 to 150 validation repertoires, found that first-cohort TCR clusters tended to co-occur in them.

The data were produced by immunoSEQ multiplex PCR, yet TCRdb's version contains in-frame clones alone and is incomplete. The sample lists some 170,000 clones, about 86% occurring once. Sample: PBMCs. The chain recombines TRBV19 with TRBJ2-7; TRBD1 agrees at 9 bases. The receptor comes from a woman aged 30 to 39 in good health and CMV-seronegative. The CDR3 is CASSLQGAVYEQYF. CDR3 DNA: TGTGCCAGTAGTCTACAGGGGGCTGTTTACGAGCAGTACTTC.